The 8 T cell receptor beta chains given below trace back to one sample, sequenced in a study of blood T cell repertoires in COVID-19. Sequenced by immunoSEQ multiplex PCR; TCRdb stores in-frame clones only, minus some. The sample lists some 190,000 clones; less than 85% were seen once. The sample was PBMCs or T cells enriched from blood (not recorded which). These receptors all stem from a woman aged 25 to 39 who had recovered from COVID-19.

The gene calls are TRBV18 and TRBJ1-1, with TRBD1 as a possible D gene (5 bases). The V end lost 1 base, the J end lost 6 bases, and 15 bases lay between the germline ends. The CDR3 is made up of 15 amino acids. Germline V gene sequence: CDR1 KGHSH, CDR2 LQKENI. Here the CDR3 reads CASSPLSRVQSEAFF. CDR3 DNA sequence: TGTGCCAGCTCACCACTTTCCAGGGTACAGTCTGAAGCTTTCTTT. The variable domain in full, with the rest retrieved from reference TRBV18 and TRBJ1-1, is NAGVMQNPRHLVRRRGQEARLRCSPMKGHSHVYWYRQLPEEGLKFMVYLQKENIIDESGMPKERFSAEFPKEGPSILRIQQVVRGDSAAYFCASSPLSRVQSEAFFGQGTRLTVV.

The genes are TRBV28 and TRBJ2-3, with TRBD1 matching over 8 bases. The CDR3 totals 15 residues. V lost 3 bases, J lost 2 bases, and 4 bases stayed unmatched. Germline V gene lookup returns CDR1 MDHEN and CDR2 SYDVKM. The CDR3 DNA follows: TGTGCCAGCAGTTTCGGACAGGGTCACACAGATACGCAGTATTTT. It encodes CASSFGQGHTDTQYF.

The V and J genes are TRBV5-1 and TRBJ2-1; TRBD2 is a possible D gene (5 bases). Looked up from germline, CDR1 is SGHRS and CDR2 is YFSETQ. Deletions cut 2 bases from V and 9 bases from J, with 12 bases between. There are 13 residues in the CDR3. CDR3 region: CASSFGVAGEQFF. CDR3 DNA: TGCGCCAGCAGCTTTGGGGTGGCGGGTGAGCAGTTCTTC.

The V gene is TRBV11-3, the J gene TRBJ1-1; no firm D call. Germline V gives CDR1 SGHNT, CDR2 YENEEA. The CDR3 is 14 residues long. With 2 bases removed from V and 3 bases from J, the gap between germline ends came to 10 bases. DNA for the CDR3: TGTGCCAGCAGCTTATCACCAGCGGACACTGAAGCTTTCTTT. This codes for CASSLSPADTEAFF.

The chain is built from TRBV9 and TRBJ2-1; a weak D match, TRBD1 (7 bases). V was pared by 3 bases and J by 9 bases, with 13 bases between. This CDR3 has 13 residues. Germline CDR1 is SGDLS and CDR2 is YYNGEE. CDR3 sequence (DNA): TGTGCCAGCAGCGGGAGGGGGCTGAGTGAGCAGTTCTTC. The encoded protein is CASSGRGLSEQFF.

The chain carries TRBV6-5 and TRBJ2-1; tentative D call: TRBD2 (6 bases). Germline loops: CDR1 MNHEY, CDR2 SVGAGI. The CDR3 covers 12 residues. The V end lost 6 bases, the J end lost 10 bases, and 13 bases lay between the germline ends. CDR3 residues: CASSQIGGEQFF. The CDR3 nucleotides read TGTGCCAGCAGCCAAATTGGAGGGGAGCAGTTCTTC.

This sequence joins TRBV28 and TRBJ1-5; D unclear. Germline values: CDR1 MDHEN, CDR2 SYDVKM. Trimming shortened V by 5 bases and J by 2 bases, and 10 bases separated the two germline ends. The CDR3 is made up of 14 amino acids. CDR3 bases: TGTGCCAGCAGTCAACCCTCGGGCAATCAGCCCCAGCATTTT. Translation gives CASSQPSGNQPQHF.

V gene TRBV6-1 combines with J gene TRBJ2-6; D is possibly TRBD2 (6 bases). V shed 2 bases and J shed 2 bases, with 16 bases lying between them. Germline V gene lookup returns CDR1 MNHNS and CDR2 SASEGT. CDR3 length: 18 amino acids. CDR3 amino acids: CASSERWGGGAGANVLTF. CDR3 bases: TGTGCCAGCAGTGAAAGGTGGGGAGGAGGGGCTGGGGCCAACGTCCTGACTTTC.